This TCR beta chain originates from a study of resident and recirculating memory T cells in vitiligo. TCRdb's copy holds only in-frame clones and misses some; the assay was immunoSEQ multiplex PCR. Of 70,000 to 95,000 clones listed, 92% are singletons. The material sequenced was blood. The source is a male donor with vitiligo.

The CDR3 DNA reads TGTGCCAGCACCATTTCCGGGACCGGGGAGCTGTTTTTT. Protein: CASTISGTGELFF. The rearrangement uses TRBV5-8 and TRBJ2-2; D not resolved. This CDR3 contains 13 residues. Per germline, CDR1 SGHTS and CDR2 YDEGEE. The V end lost 6 bases, the J end lost 5 bases, and 11 bases lay between the germline ends.